The rows below give T cell receptor beta chains drawn from one sample of a study of T cells expressing NK-cell markers. After re-calling the 5' RACE reads, TCRdb lists one entry per CDR3 protein, DNA absent. The listing contains about 460,000 distinct CDR3 sequences. Sequencing was done on a sample of blood T cells: a sorted CD56 or NKG2C T cell subset, CD4+ or CD8+ T cells, or bulk PBMC T cells (not recorded which). Receptors originate from a woman in her forties or fifties in good health. Each CDR3 is given with its conserved first and last residue.

TRBJ1-5	TRBV28	CASGGTGHQPQHF
TRBJ1-1	TRBV12-3/TRBV12-4	CASSLYGTGGRSEAFF
TRBJ1-2	TRBV6-6	CASSDPGASNYGYTF
TRBJ1-1	TRBV19	CASSIPGQGKNTEAFF
TRBJ1-5	TRBV21-1	CASSKGIRSQQPQHF
TRBJ1-1	TRBV29-1	CSVQKGANTEAFF
TRBJ2-3	TRBV5-1	CASSEREYGDTQYF
TRBJ2-3	TRBV4-1	CASSGGLAGGPSTDTQYF
TRBJ2-3	TRBV27	CASSLPTTFGDTQYF
TRBJ2-3	TRBV14	CASSQELHPSPQYF
TRBJ2-1	TRBV7-3	CASSHRLESSEQFF
TRBJ2-5	TRBV11-3	CASSSTSGSMETQYF
TRBJ1-2	TRBV5-5	CASSFQGWGGGYTF
TRBJ2-7	TRBV24-1	CATSDLKGTLYEQYF
TRBJ2-3	TRBV24-1	CATSDSRRAYTDTQYF
TRBJ1-2	TRBV12-3/TRBV12-4	CASSLENRRGDGYTF
TRBJ2-5	TRBV27	CASSRIRLAGVETQYF
TRBJ2-3	TRBV7-8	CASSSSRHWADTQYF
TRBJ2-1	TRBV4-1	CASSQGDRNHNEQFF
TRBJ1-2	TRBV5-1	CASSLTYGGYTF
TRBJ1-6	TRBV4-1	CASSQEPGQRNSPLHF
TRBJ2-7	TRBV5-1	CASSLVVGVYEQYF
TRBJ2-5	TRBV6-2/TRBV6-3	CASSYDLETQYF
TRBJ1-1	TRBV14	CASSTLGGEAFF
TRBJ2-1	TRBV6-5	CASSYRTSGRRNEQFF
TRBJ1-5	TRBV19	CASRDRAASNQPQHF
TRBJ2-7	TRBV3-1	CASSQDRAPSLHEQYF
TRBJ1-1	TRBV27	CASSLGGPATNTEAFF
TRBJ2-4	TRBV12-3/TRBV12-4	CASSFQIGGLAKNIQYF
TRBJ2-1	TRBV6-1	CASRDRKRNEQFF
TRBJ2-1	TRBV7-9	CASSSLQGSSYNEQFF
TRBJ1-1	TRBV30	CAWDRGDGEAFF
TRBJ2-1	TRBV12-5	CASGSGEPEQFF
TRBJ2-1	TRBV7-2	CTGGAGGGEQFF
TRBJ1-5	TRBV7-8	CAVGMSNQPQHF
TRBJ2-1	TRBV27	CASSILAGPYNEQFF
TRBJ1-2	TRBV27	CASSSAGYGYTF
TRBJ2-5	TRBV20-1	CSARAGIETQYF
TRBJ2-4	TRBV10-1	CASSDPPGYIQYF
TRBJ2-3	TRBV3-1	CASSQEVATSWQYF
TRBJ1-1	TRBV5-1	CASSLADRAGAEAFF
TRBJ1-2	TRBV12-5	CASGLNGRWGRDYGYTF